Listed here are 32 T cell receptor beta chains from one sample, sequenced in a study of cytomegalovirus exposure and HLA in healthy donors. Assay used: immunoSEQ multiplex PCR; TCRdb lists only in-frame clones, some missing. Among approximately 130,000 clones, under 90% were seen once, and the ten largest hold roughly 1.9%. The sequenced sample consisted of PBMCs. These receptors were obtained from a woman in her twenties or thirties in good health and CMV-seronegative.

The rearrangement links TRBV18 to TRBJ1-2; 7 nucleotides match TRBD1. Germline V CDR1 and CDR2: KGHSH, LQKENI. The CDR3 loop spans 19 amino acids. Trimming removed 4 bases from V and 4 bases from J; junction bases left unmatched: 21. Here the CDR3 reads CASSLELMDRHPVLYGYTF. The CDR3 nucleotides read TGTGCCAGCTCACTCGAATTAATGGACAGGCATCCCGTCCTCTATGGCTACACCTTC.

The rearrangement uses TRBV5-1 and TRBJ2-5; D might be TRBD2 (6 bases). The CDR3 is 15 amino acids. The germline CDR1 and CDR2 sequences are SGHRS and YFSETQ. The V and J ends lost 4 bases and 2 bases respectively, with 15 bases between them. CDR3 in amino acids: CASSPGRGPQETQYF. The DNA of the CDR3 is TGCGCCAGCAGCCCCGGGCGGGGACCTCAAGAGACCCAGTACTTC.

The chain has TRBV19 and TRBJ2-1; D remains unclear. V was shortened by 2 bases and J by 0 bases, with 20 bases between the two germline ends. CDR3 length: 19 residues. Germline V gene sequence: CDR1 LNHDA, CDR2 SQIVND (reference sequence). CDR3 bases: TGTGCCAGTAGTATACGGCTAGTCGACCTACTCCTCTCCTACAATGAGCAGTTCTTC. Its translation: CASSIRLVDLLLSYNEQFF.

V is TRBV6-5 and J is TRBJ2-1, with TRBD2 matching over 11 bases. V dropped 4 bases and J dropped 5; count of bases not matched to a gene: 7. The CDR3 is 16 amino acids. Germline CDR1 is MNHEY and CDR2 is SVGAGI. CDR3: CASSLNPSGGHNEQFF. For the CDR3, the DNA is TGTGCCAGCAGTTTAAATCCTAGCGGGGGGCACAATGAGCAGTTCTTC.

The chain is built from TRBV6-1 and TRBJ1-1; 9 bases align to TRBD1. CDR1 MNHNS and CDR2 SASEGT come from the germline V gene. The CDR3 covers 14 residues. The J segment lost 3 bases and the V segment lost 10 bases, leaving 9 bases of the junction unmatched. This chain's CDR3 is CATHRDRVYTEAFF. Here the CDR3 DNA reads TGTGCCACCCACCGGGACAGGGTGTACACTGAAGCTTTCTTT.

The V and J genes are TRBV6-5 and TRBJ1-1; 7 bases line up with TRBD1. This CDR3 has 15 residues. The germline gives CDR1 MNHEY, CDR2 SVGAGI. V trimming: 6 bases; J trimming: 1 base; junction bases outside the gene matches: 8. The CDR3 here is CASSPRDRRNTEAFF. Here the CDR3 DNA reads TGTGCCAGCAGCCCTCGGGACAGACGGAACACTGAAGCTTTCTTT.

The chain is built from TRBV7-3 and TRBJ2-3, with a weak D call TRBD1 (5 bases). CDR1 is SGHTA and CDR2 is FQGTGA in the germline V gene. There are 12 residues in the CDR3. V lost 2 bases to trimming and J lost 5 bases, with 5 bases between them. The CDR3 bases are TGTGCCAGCAGCTTACAGGGAGATACGCAGTATTTT. This codes for CASSLQGDTQYF.

The chain combines TRBV11-2 with TRBJ1-4, with D possibly TRBD1 on 5 matching bases. The CDR3 runs 18 residues. Trimming removed 1 base at V and 8 bases at J, with 23 bases between. Looked up from germline, CDR1 is SGHAT and CDR2 is FQNNGV. CDR3 DNA sequence: TGTGCCAGCAGCTTAGTTGGCCCCCCCTTTAGGGGAGGCGAAAAACTGTTTTTT. Protein sequence: CASSLVGPPFRGGEKLFF.

This sequence joins TRBV19 and TRBJ2-1, with 12 bases identical to TRBD2. This CDR3 is built from 14 residues. Germline CDR1 LNHDA, CDR2 SQIVND (reference sequence). The V and J ends lost 7 bases and 8 bases, in that order; junction bases with no gene match: 6. CDR3 coding DNA: TGTGCCAGTACAAGGCTAGCGGGGGGGGATGAGCAGTTCTTC. Amino acids: CASTRLAGGDEQFF.

This clone showed up just a few times. This chain uses TRBV11-2 with TRBJ2-5; 9 bases are shared with TRBD1. V lost 6 bases, J lost 4 bases, and 6 bases stayed unmatched. CDR1 and CDR2 (germline): SGHAT, FQNNGV. The CDR3 is 14 amino acids. CDR3 loop: CASSQQGAGETQYF. In DNA form, the CDR3 reads TGTGCCAGCAGTCAACAGGGGGCGGGAGAGACCCAGTACTTC.

The chain combines TRBV7-6 with TRBJ1-1; 7 nucleotides align to TRBD1. V was pared by 8 bases and J by 0 bases, with 3 bases of the junction left unmatched. The CDR3 is 13 residues long. The germline CDR1 and CDR2 sequences are SGHVS and FNYEAQ. CDR3 in amino acids: CASQGGLNTEAFF. Here the CDR3 DNA reads TGTGCCAGCCAAGGGGGCCTGAACACTGAAGCTTTCTTT.

The sample holds one count of this clone. V and J are TRBV5-1 and TRBJ2-5; 9 positions agree with TRBD1. Per the germline V gene, CDR1 is SGHRS and CDR2 is YFSETQ. This CDR3 contains 16 residues. Germline trimming cut 0 bases from V and 5 bases from J; bases unmatched to any gene: 8. CDR3: CASSLDGGTGIETQYF. DNA for the CDR3: TGCGCCAGCAGCTTGGATGGCGGGACAGGGATTGAGACCCAGTACTTC.

A few counts support this clone. The gene calls are TRBV2 and TRBJ2-2, with D perhaps matching TRBD1 (6 bases). Trimming removed 5 bases from V and 0 bases from J, with 13 bases in between. The CDR3 sequence is 16 residues long. Germline assignment: CDR1 SNHLY and CDR2 FYNNEI. CDR3: CASSWGWTANTGELFF. CDR3 DNA sequence: TGTGCCAGCAGTTGGGGGTGGACAGCGAACACCGGGGAGCTGTTTTTT. Drawing the rest from reference TRBV2 and TRBJ2-2, the complete variable domain is EPEVTQTPSHQVTQMGQEVILRCVPISNHLYFYWYRQILGQKVEFLVSFYNNEISEKSEIFDDQFSVERPDGSNFTLKIRSTKLEDSAMYFCASSWGWTANTGELFFGEGSRLTVL.

The V gene is TRBV7-3, the J gene TRBJ1-2; D is possibly TRBD1 (6 bases). Germline CDR1 SGHTA, CDR2 FQGTGA. V lost 5 bases to trimming and J lost 6 bases, with 13 bases between them. This CDR3 contains 13 residues. CDR3 residues: CASSRIQGDGYTF. The DNA for the CDR3 is TGTGCCAGCAGCCGAATACAGGGAGATGGCTACACCTTC.

The CDR3 reads CASSLPGGAGELFF. The CDR3, as DNA: TGTGCCAGCAGCCTTCCAGGGGGAGCCGGGGAGCTGTTTTTT. The V and J genes are TRBV7-9 and TRBJ2-2; 7 bases are shared with TRBD1. In germline, CDR1 is SEHNR, CDR2 FQNEAQ (reference sequence). Trimming cost V 5 bases and J 6 bases; bases outside gene matches: 6. The CDR3 loop spans 14 amino acids.

V gene TRBV4-3 combines with J gene TRBJ2-5, with D possibly matching TRBD1 (5 bases). In germline, CDR1 is LGHNA, CDR2 YSLEER. The V end lost 3 bases, the J end lost 4 bases, and 9 bases lay between the germline ends. The length of the CDR3 is 13 residues. This CDR3 is CASSQGPRETQYF. CDR3 DNA: TGCGCCAGCAGCCAGGGGCCTCGAGAGACCCAGTACTTC.

V usage is TRBV15 and J usage is TRBJ1-1, with TRBD1 as a possible D gene (5 bases). Germline assignment: CDR1 LNHNV and CDR2 YYDKDF (reference sequence). This CDR3 has 15 amino acids. V lost 4 bases to trimming and J lost 1 base, with 13 bases between them. CDR3 sequence reads: CATSISRGTNTEAFF. The CDR3 bases are TGTGCCACCAGCATTTCCCGGGGGACGAACACTGAAGCTTTCTTT.

This rearrangement joins TRBV30 to TRBJ2-2; possible D gene TRBD2, 8 bases. CDR1 is GTSNPN, CDR2 SVGIG, per germline (reference sequence). The ends were cut back, 5 bases at V and 7 bases at J, with 17 bases in the middle. The CDR3 is 14 amino acids. CDR3 sequence (DNA): TGTGCCTGGCGAACAGGGGCGGGAGGCGGGGAGCTGTTTTTT. This translates into CAWRTGAGGGELFF.

For the CDR3, the DNA is TGCGCCAGCAGCTGGGTAGGGACATCGGGAGGGAATGAAAAACTGTTTTTT. Its protein is CASSWVGTSGGNEKLFF. The J gene is TRBJ1-4, the V gene TRBV5-1; possible D gene TRBD1, 6 bases. Germline CDR1 SGHRS, CDR2 YFSETQ. The V end was cut by 3 bases, the J end by 5 bases, with 20 bases between. CDR3 length: 17 residues.

The chain is built from TRBV27 and TRBJ2-3, with 10 positions matching TRBD1. CDR1 is MNHEY and CDR2 is SMNVEV in the germline V gene (reference sequence). This CDR3 has 17 amino acids. After removal of 4 bases from V and 1 base from J, the junction contained 8 bases not matched to a gene. The CDR3 here is CASSSPYDRGRTDTQYF. The CDR3 coding sequence is TGTGCCAGCAGTTCTCCCTACGACAGGGGGCGCACAGATACGCAGTATTTT.

The V call is TRBV2, the J call TRBJ2-2; D ambiguous. The CDR3 extends over 14 amino acids. Germline CDR1 SNHLY, CDR2 FYNNEI. V gave up 6 bases and J gave up 0 bases, with 8 bases separating them. The CDR3 is CASRARANTGELFF. CDR3 coding DNA: TGTGCCAGCAGGGCACGGGCGAACACCGGGGAGCTGTTTTTT.

The V call is TRBV5-5, the J call TRBJ2-5, with 7 positions matching TRBD2. V was clipped by 6 bases and J by 5 bases; unmatched bases: 7. The CDR3 totals 13 residues. Germline CDR1 and CDR2: SGHKS and YYEKEE (reference sequence). Written as DNA, the CDR3 is TGTGCCAGCACCTTCGGGGGGAGGGAGACCCAGTACTTC. Its translation: CASTFGGRETQYF.

The chain couples TRBV5-4 to TRBJ1-2, with TRBD1 identical over 8 bases. CDR3 length: 14 residues. The V gene's germline CDR1 is SGHNT and CDR2 YYREEE (reference sequence). The V and J ends lost 2 bases and 6 bases, in that order; junction bases with no gene match: 6. This CDR3 is CASSLGQGQDGYTF. The DNA for the CDR3 is TGTGCCAGCAGCTTAGGCCAGGGACAGGATGGCTACACCTTC.

The chain joins TRBV18 to TRBJ2-7, with 8 bases matching TRBD2. V shed 2 bases, J shed 4 bases, and the junction held 4 bases outside the gene matches. Germline CDR1 is KGHSH and CDR2 is LQKENI. CDR3 length: 14 residues. For the CDR3, the DNA is TGTGCCAGCTCACCAGGGCTAGCGGGTTACGAGCAGTACTTC. This sequence encodes CASSPGLAGYEQYF.

The V and J genes are TRBV7-9 and TRBJ1-2; 7 bases map to TRBD1. The CDR3 is 13 residues long. The V and J ends lost 5 bases and 2 bases, in that order; junction bases with no gene match: 2. CDR1 SEHNR and CDR2 FQNEAQ come from the germline V gene (reference sequence). CDR3: CASSPTGNYGYTF. The CDR3 DNA follows: TGTGCCAGCAGCCCGACAGGGAACTATGGCTACACCTTC.

The CDR3 spells CASSFRLDRGFSYNEQFF. CDR3 bases: TGTGCCAGCAGTTTTAGACTGGACAGGGGGTTTTCCTACAATGAGCAGTTCTTC. The chain uses TRBV27 and TRBJ2-1; 10 bases are shared with TRBD1. The junction had 9 bases not matched to a gene; V was cut back by 3 bases and J by 1 base. The CDR3 covers 18 residues. Germline CDR1 reads MNHEY; CDR2 reads SMNVEV (reference sequence).

This clone was recorded a few times. This chain connects TRBV27 to TRBJ2-7, with D possibly being TRBD2 (5 bases). This CDR3 comprises 16 residues. V dropped 6 bases and J dropped 3 bases, with 21 bases sitting between them. Germline V gene sequence: CDR1 MNHEY, CDR2 SMNVEV (reference sequence). For the CDR3, the DNA is TGTGCCAGCAGACCTGGACTTTCTTCCCTCCACTACGAGCAGTACTTC. It yields the protein CASRPGLSSLHYEQYF.

The V call is TRBV7-2, the J call TRBJ1-1, with a weak D call TRBD1 (6 bases). V was clipped by 5 bases and J by 5 bases, with 15 bases between them. The CDR3 sequence is 14 residues long. CDR1 is SGHTA and CDR2 is FQGNSA in the germline V gene. The CDR3 DNA reads as TGTGCCAGCAGCCCAGAGGGGGGAGGGACTGAAGCTTTCTTT. Protein: CASSPEGGGTEAFF. The full variable domain, with the rest looked up from reference TRBV7-2 and TRBJ1-1, is GAGVSQSPSNKVTEKGKDVELRCDPISGHTALYWYRQSLGQGLEFLIYFQGNSAPDKSGLPSDRFSAERTGGSVSTLTIQRTQQEDSAVYLCASSPEGGGTEAFFGQGTRLTVV.

This chain connects TRBV5-1 to TRBJ2-7; the D is unclear. The CDR3 length is 14 residues. Trimming shortened V by 2 bases and J by 0 bases, and 9 bases separated the two germline ends. Germline CDR1 reads SGHRS; CDR2 reads YFSETQ. In DNA, the CDR3 is TGCGCCAGCAGCTTCCAGGCAGGCTCCTACGAGCAGTACTTC. Amino acid sequence: CASSFQAGSYEQYF.

The sample holds a few counts of this clone. The chain joins TRBV7-8 to TRBJ2-2, with D hard to call. The germline V and J ends were trimmed by 8 bases and 9 bases, with 10 bases remaining between them. This CDR3 has 11 residues. Germline assignment: CDR1 SGHVS and CDR2 FQNEAQ. The CDR3 nucleotides are TGTGCCAGCGGCGAACAGAGGGAGCTGTTTTTT. This gives the protein CASGEQRELFF.

The chain recombines TRBV4-3 with TRBJ1-4; TRBD1 agrees at 10 bases. V dropped 6 bases and J dropped 8; count of bases not matched to a gene: 9. The CDR3 contains 15 residues. Looked up from germline, CDR1 is LGHNA and CDR2 is YSLEER. The CDR3 nucleotides are TGCGCCAGCAGTCCAGCGACAGGGGGCGGGGAAAAACTGTTTTTT. The encoded protein is CASSPATGGGEKLFF.

This clone was observed a single time. This chain's CDR3 is CASSGAGLLGGYTF. CDR3 nucleotide sequence: TGTGCCAGCAGCGGAGCGGGACTGCTTGGGGGCTACACCTTC. The V gene is TRBV5-4, the J gene TRBJ1-2, with D perhaps TRBD1 (5 bases). The CDR3 runs 14 residues. Looked up from germline, CDR1 is SGHNT and CDR2 is YYREEE (reference sequence). Trimming removed 4 bases at V and 8 bases at J, with 18 bases between.